One and the same sample provided the 23 T cell receptor beta chains below, sequenced in a study of metastatic and nonmetastatic thyroid tumors. Thyroid surgery was preceded by no treatment in any patient. TCRdb redid the clone calls on the PCR reads using MiXCR. Of about 36,000 clones listed, under 25% are singletons. The specimen sequenced was blood. The receptor source for this set is a female donor with papillary thyroid cancer or a benign thyroid nodule (not recorded which). Some clones in this sample may be carry-over from other donors' samples.

This clone was observed a single time. The chain combines TRBV18 with TRBJ2-7; the match to TRBD2 covers 14 bases. Losses at the gene ends were 6 bases for V and 3 bases for J; bases not matched to a gene: 13. The CDR3 loop spans 18 amino acids. Germline CDR1 and CDR2: KGHSH and LQKENI. CDR3 protein: CASSRGTSGSIHFYEQYF. The DNA of the CDR3 is TGTGCCAGCTCGCGCGGGACTAGCGGGAGCATCCACTTCTACGAGCAGTACTTC.

The chain joins TRBV24-1 to TRBJ2-7; a weak D match, TRBD2 (6 bases). Germline loops: CDR1 KGHDR, CDR2 SFDVKD. This CDR3 comprises 14 residues. CDR3 nucleotides: TGTTCCAGATTAGCGGCACTTAAATCTTACGAGCAGTACTTC. Protein sequence: CSRLAALKSYEQYF.

Points on this clone: No conserved phenylalanine or tryptophan ends this CDR3, so it is likely a read error. The sample contains more than one DNA sequence encoding this CDR3. DNA of the CDR3: TGTGCCAGCAGCGGACAGGTTGGGAAGGGGGGCTACACCTCC. Translation gives CASSGQVGKGGYTS. The V and J genes are TRBV9 and TRBJ1-2; a possible D gene is TRBD1 (6 bases). The germline gives CDR1 SGDLS, CDR2 YYNGEE. The V end lost 3 bases, the J end lost 8 bases, and 17 bases lay between the germline ends. The CDR3 sequence is 14 residues long.

The chain has TRBV30 and TRBJ1-5, with D perhaps TRBD1 (6 bases). Germline-derived CDR1 and CDR2 are GTSNPN and SVGIG (reference sequence). Trimming took off 0 bases at V and 4 bases at J, with 7 bases between the two ends. The CDR3 is made up of 13 amino acids. Written as DNA, the CDR3 is TGTGCCTGGAGTGTACAGGGTAATCAGCCCCAGCATTTT. Translated: CAWSVQGNQPQHF.

This clone was observed at least ten times. The rearrangement uses TRBV2 and TRBJ1-2; weak D call: TRBD1 (6 bases). V was clipped by 6 bases and J by 2 bases, with 10 bases between them. This CDR3 is built from 13 residues. CDR1 and CDR2 from the germline V gene are SNHLY and FYNNEI. In nucleotides, the CDR3 is TGTGCCAGCAGCCCCGGGACAAACTATGGCTACACCTTC. Translation gives CASSPGTNYGYTF. Full variable domain (rest looked up from reference TRBV2 and TRBJ1-2): EPEVTQTPSHQVTQMGQEVILRCVPISNHLYFYWYRQILGQKVEFLVSFYNNEISEKSEIFDDQFSVERPDGSNFTLKIRSTKLEDSAMYFCASSPGTNYGYTFGSGTRLTVV.

At least ten counts were recorded for this clone. A read error is possible here, since a much larger clone lies one base away. V gene TRBV11-2 combines with J gene TRBJ2-1; a possible D gene is TRBD1 (6 bases). Germline loops: CDR1 SGHAT, CDR2 FQNNGV. The CDR3 spans 16 residues. V was pared by 5 bases and J by 0 bases, with 14 bases between. CDR3 nucleotides: TGTGCCAGCAGCACCGCCGGGACAATCTCCTACAATGAGCAGTTCTTC. Translating it yields CASSTAGTISYNEQFF.

This clone has ten or more counts. The chain uses TRBV24-1 and TRBJ2-2, with D unresolved. Trimming removed 2 bases at V and 6 bases at J, with 9 bases between. Germline V lookup: CDR1 KGHDR, CDR2 SFDVKD. This CDR3 spans 14 amino acids. The CDR3 here is CATSDSIYPGELFF. CDR3 DNA: TGTGCCACCAGTGATTCCATATACCCCGGGGAGCTGTTTTTT.

Concerning this clone itself: The junction shows a germline mismatch at one end, possibly a read error. The chain recombines TRBV2 with TRBJ2-2, with D possibly being TRBD1 or TRBD2 (5 bases each). CDR1 is SNHLY, CDR2 FYNNEI, per germline. CDR3 length equals 15 residues. Written as DNA, the CDR3 is TGTGCCAGCAGTCGAGTAGCAGGGAACACCGGGGAGCCGTTTTTT. It translates to CASSRVAGNTGEPFF.

This clone was seen at least ten times. CDR3 nucleotides: TGTGCCAGTAGTGAAAGCCAAGAGACCCAGTACTTC. Residues: CASSESQETQYF. V is TRBV19 and J is TRBJ2-5; D remains ambiguous. Germline V CDR1 and CDR2: LNHDA, SQIVND (reference sequence). Trimming removed 5 bases from V and 1 base from J, with 5 bases in between. The CDR3 runs 12 residues.

The chain carries TRBV30 and TRBJ2-1, with 8 bases matching TRBD1. This CDR3 region has 19 residues. V lost 1 base and J lost 0; bases outside the gene matches: 14. CDR1 and CDR2 (germline): GTSNPN, SVGIG (reference sequence). In DNA form, the CDR3 reads TGTGCCTGGAGTGCTCCAGACAGGGGCTGTATAAGCTCCTACAATGAGCAGTTCTTC. Amino acids: CAWSAPDRGCISSYNEQFF.

The chain links TRBV3-1 to TRBJ1-4; D not resolved. The V end lost 4 bases, the J end lost 0 bases, and 3 bases lay between the germline ends. This CDR3 comprises 13 residues. Looked up from germline, CDR1 is LGHDT and CDR2 is YNNKEL (reference sequence). For the CDR3, the DNA is TGTGCCAGCAGCCGTACAACTAATGAAAAACTGTTTTTT. Translation gives CASSRTTNEKLFF.

This clone was recorded many times. Other DNA sequences in the same sample also yield this CDR3. This rearrangement joins TRBV10-2 to TRBJ1-3, with D hard to call. The germline V gene has CDR1 WSHSY and CDR2 SAAADI. Trimming left V 4 bases short and J 0 bases short, with 10 bases between. This CDR3 has 15 residues. The CDR3 DNA reads as TGCGCCAGCAGTGTAGGCGGGATCTCTGGAAACACCATATATTTT. It specifies CASSVGGISGNTIYF.

The rearrangement links TRBV3-1 to TRBJ2-1, with D perhaps being TRBD1 or TRBD2 (6 bases each). This CDR3 region has 13 residues. Germline V gene data show CDR1 as LGHDT and CDR2 as YNNKEL (reference sequence). The V and J ends lost 4 bases and 7 bases respectively, with 11 bases between them. CDR3 sequence: CASSRGATNEQFF. In nucleotides, the CDR3 is TGTGCCAGCAGCCGGGGGGCGACAAATGAGCAGTTCTTC.

This clone was recorded many times. The rearrangement joins TRBV19 to TRBJ2-7, with 7 bases identical to TRBD2. CDR1 is LNHDA and CDR2 is SQIVND in the germline V gene (reference sequence). With V trimmed by 4 bases and J by 0 bases, 6 bases remained unmatched. The CDR3 has 15 residues. The CDR3 region is CASSTRGDGSYEQYF. Here the CDR3 DNA reads TGTGCCAGTAGTACACGGGGGGACGGCTCCTACGAGCAGTACTTC.

J is TRBJ2-3 and V is TRBV20-1, with unresolved D. Germline-derived CDR1 and CDR2 are DFQATT and SNEGSKA (reference sequence). This CDR3 comprises 13 residues. Trimming pared 5 bases from V and 1 base from J, leaving 10 bases between. In nucleotides, the CDR3 is TGCAGTGCTCCCTTTTCGGGCACAGATACGCAGTATTTT. It codes for CSAPFSGTDTQYF.

The chain has TRBV5-1 and TRBJ2-2; D is uncertain. V lost 4 bases and J lost 10, with 11 bases in between. The CDR3 runs 12 residues. In germline, CDR1 is SGHRS, CDR2 YFSETQ. The CDR3 loop reads CASSILSVELFF. The DNA for the CDR3 is TGCGCCAGCAGCATCCTATCCGTGGAGCTGTTTTTT.

Concerning this clone: A much bigger clone sits one base away, suggesting this may be a read error. The chain uses TRBV14 and TRBJ2-1, with D possibly TRBD2 on 5 matching bases. The V and J ends lost 3 bases and 5 bases respectively, with 14 bases between them. CDR3 length: 15 residues. Germline CDR1 SGHDN, CDR2 FVKESK. The CDR3 reads CASSHPPGRHNEQFF. The DNA for the CDR3 is TGTGCCAGCAGCCATCCCCCGGGGAGACACAATGAGCAGTTCTTC. The whole variable domain, filled in from reference TRBV14 and TRBJ2-1, reads EAGVTQFPSHSVIEKGQTVTLRCDPISGHDNLYWYRRVMGKEIKFLLHFVKESKQDESGMPNNRFLAERTGGTYSTLKVQPAELEDSGVYFCASSHPPGRHNEQFFGPGTRLTVL.

This clone was recorded many times. V usage is TRBV20-1 and J usage is TRBJ2-1; D is perhaps TRBD2 (5 bases). V was pared by 5 bases and J by 8 bases, with 13 bases between. CDR1 is DFQATT, CDR2 SNEGSKA, per germline (reference sequence). This CDR3 is built from 12 residues. This CDR3 is CSAEGVVDEQFF. The CDR3 DNA follows: TGCAGTGCTGAGGGAGTAGTGGATGAGCAGTTCTTC.

About this clone: A much larger clone is a single base away; this may be a read error. Other DNA sequences in the same sample also yield this CDR3. This sequence joins TRBV5-1 and TRBJ2-5; D unresolved. Germline CDR1 is SGHRS and CDR2 is YFSETQ. There are 14 residues in the CDR3. Trimming shortened V by 0 bases and J by 4 bases, and 10 bases separated the two germline ends. The CDR3 reads CASSLEGVRETQYF. DNA for the CDR3: TGCGCCAGCAGCTTGGAAGGTGTGAGAGAGACCCAGTACTTC.

This clone was found a few times. The chain has TRBV20-1 and TRBJ1-1; 8 nucleotides match TRBD1. V lost 0 bases, J lost 0 bases, and 6 bases stayed unmatched. Germline CDR1 DFQATT, CDR2 SNEGSKA (reference sequence). CDR3 size: 16 residues. In DNA form, the CDR3 reads TGCAGTGCTAGAGATCCAACGACAGGGGTGAACACTGAAGCTTTCTTT. Protein sequence: CSARDPTTGVNTEAFF.

This clone came up a few times. The CDR3, as DNA: TGTGCCAGCAGTACCCTCTTAGCGGGAGGGCGGGTAGAGCAGTACTTC. Translating it yields CASSTLLAGGRVEQYF. J is TRBJ2-7 and V is TRBV27; 11 bases are shared with TRBD2. Germline loops: CDR1 MNHEY, CDR2 SMNVEV (reference sequence). This CDR3 is 16 amino acids long. V dropped 5 bases and J dropped 7; count of bases not matched to a gene: 13.

The table lists this clone with many counts. The chain is built from TRBV29-1 and TRBJ2-2; D may be TRBD1 (6 bases). CDR1 SQVTM and CDR2 ANQGSEA come from the germline V gene. This CDR3 is 16 amino acids long. V was pared by 4 bases and J by 2 bases, with 17 bases between. Here the CDR3 DNA reads TGCAGCGTTGCTCTTACCGGGACACTCAACACCGGGGAGCTGTTTTTT. Translated: CSVALTGTLNTGELFF.

This clone occurred a few times. CDR3 sequence reads: CASGVWEQETQYF. The DNA for the CDR3 is TGTGCCAGTGGTGTATGGGAGCAAGAGACCCAGTACTTC. This chain connects TRBV19 to TRBJ2-5, with D possibly matching TRBD2 (5 bases). This CDR3 contains 13 residues. Trimming left V 8 bases short and J 2 bases short, with 12 bases between. Germline V CDR1 and CDR2: LNHDA, SQIVND (reference sequence).